The entry below describes one T cell receptor (beta chain). The data stem from a study of CD8 T cells in Susac syndrome. Healthy donors matched for age and sex were used as controls. With random hexamers, reverse transcription was performed on about 0.5 to 1 ug of RNA. TCRdb reprocessed the immunoSEQ multiplex PCR reads with MiXCR, giving one entry per CDR3 protein. The table lists about 200,000 distinct CDR3 sequences, 85% to 95% of them singletons. The clonotype originates from a human donor in good health. Sequencing input: CD4+ T cells from PBMCs.

The CDR3 DNA reads as TGTGCCAGCAGTCCGCCCGGGGGACTAGTGGACAATGAGCAGTTCTTC. Translating gives CASSPPGGLVDNEQFF. The chain combines TRBV27 with TRBJ2-1, with 8 bases that match TRBD2. The germline V gene has CDR1 MNHEY and CDR2 SMNVEV (reference sequence). V shed 5 bases and J 5 bases; nucleotides not matched to a gene: 11. The CDR3 covers 16 residues.